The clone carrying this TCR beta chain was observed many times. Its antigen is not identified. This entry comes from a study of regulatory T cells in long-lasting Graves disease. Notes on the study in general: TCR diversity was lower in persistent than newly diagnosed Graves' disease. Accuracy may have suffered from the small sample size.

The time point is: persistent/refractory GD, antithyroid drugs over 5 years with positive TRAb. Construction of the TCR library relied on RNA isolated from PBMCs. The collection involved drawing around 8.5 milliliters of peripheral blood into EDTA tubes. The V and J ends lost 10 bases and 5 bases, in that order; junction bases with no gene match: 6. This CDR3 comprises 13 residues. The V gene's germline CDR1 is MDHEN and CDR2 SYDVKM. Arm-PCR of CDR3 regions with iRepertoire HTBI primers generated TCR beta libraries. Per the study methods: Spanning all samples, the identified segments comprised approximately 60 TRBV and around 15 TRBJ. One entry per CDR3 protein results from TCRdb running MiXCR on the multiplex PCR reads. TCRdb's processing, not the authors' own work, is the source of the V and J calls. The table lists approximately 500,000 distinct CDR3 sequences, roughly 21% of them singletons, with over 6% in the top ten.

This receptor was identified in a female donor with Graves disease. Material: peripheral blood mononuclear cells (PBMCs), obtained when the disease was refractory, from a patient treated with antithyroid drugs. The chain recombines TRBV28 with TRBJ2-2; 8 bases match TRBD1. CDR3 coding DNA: TGTGCCAACAGACAGGGGCGGACCGGGGAGCTGTTTTTT. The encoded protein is CANRQGRTGELFF.